This TCR beta chain was documented in a study of T cells expressing NK-cell markers. Study in general: The TCR beta repertoires originated in sorted CD3+CD56+NKG2C+, CD3+CD56+NKG2C- and CD3+CD56-NKG2C+ T cells. Study results and caveats: Five or six donors carried dominant NKG2C+ clonotypes that made up roughly 1.0-7.5% of their CD8+ T cells. Clarity on HCMV specificity was lacking for the expanded NKG2C+ T cell clones.

Production of TCR beta cDNA relied on 5'RACE template switching with UMIs. TCRdb re-called the 5' RACE reads; one entry per CDR3 protein, DNA not given. The table lists fewer than 550,000 distinct CDR3 sequences. Germline loops: CDR1 DFQATT, CDR2 SNEGSKA (reference sequence). The CDR3 totals 17 residues. To note about this clonotype: The antigen is undetermined.

The chain couples TRBV20-1 to TRBJ2-5; absent DNA, TCRdb's TRBD2 call cannot be checked. The receptor was isolated from a woman aged 45-65 years in good health. Source material: blood T cells: a sorted CD56 or NKG2C T cell subset, CD4+ or CD8+ T cells, or bulk PBMC T cells (not recorded which). The CDR3 sequence: CSARDNANGRAWETQYF.